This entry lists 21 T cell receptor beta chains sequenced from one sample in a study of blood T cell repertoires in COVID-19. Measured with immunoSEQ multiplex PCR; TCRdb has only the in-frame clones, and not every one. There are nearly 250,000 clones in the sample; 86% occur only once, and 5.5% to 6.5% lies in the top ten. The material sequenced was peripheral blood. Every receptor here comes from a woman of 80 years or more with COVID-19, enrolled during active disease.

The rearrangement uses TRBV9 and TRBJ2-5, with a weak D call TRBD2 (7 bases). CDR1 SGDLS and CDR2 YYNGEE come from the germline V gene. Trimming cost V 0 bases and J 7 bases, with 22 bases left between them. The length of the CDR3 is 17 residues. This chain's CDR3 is CASSVDLGGGGAGTQYF. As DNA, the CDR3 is TGTGCCAGCAGCGTAGATTTGGGCGGTGGGGGGGCAGGGACCCAGTACTTC.

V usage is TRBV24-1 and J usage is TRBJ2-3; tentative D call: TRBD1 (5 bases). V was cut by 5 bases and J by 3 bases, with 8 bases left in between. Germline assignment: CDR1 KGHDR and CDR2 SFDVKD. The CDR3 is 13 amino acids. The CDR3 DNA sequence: TGTGCCACCAGTGCCCCAGGGACAGATACGCAGTATTTT. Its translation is CATSAPGTDTQYF.

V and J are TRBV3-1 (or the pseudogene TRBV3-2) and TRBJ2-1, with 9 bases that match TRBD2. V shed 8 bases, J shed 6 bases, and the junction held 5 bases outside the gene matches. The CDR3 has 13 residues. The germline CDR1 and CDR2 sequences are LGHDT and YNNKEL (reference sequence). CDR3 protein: CASPGLAFNEQFF. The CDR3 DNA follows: TGTGCCAGCCCGGGACTAGCTTTCAATGAGCAGTTCTTC.

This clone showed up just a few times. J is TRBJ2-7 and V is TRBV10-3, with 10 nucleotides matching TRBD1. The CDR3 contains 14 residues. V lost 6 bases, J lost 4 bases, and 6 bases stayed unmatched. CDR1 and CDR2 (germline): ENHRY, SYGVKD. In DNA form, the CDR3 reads TGTGCCATCAGCGACAGGGGGCGAGGGTACGAGCAGTACGTC. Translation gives CAISDRGRGYEQYV.

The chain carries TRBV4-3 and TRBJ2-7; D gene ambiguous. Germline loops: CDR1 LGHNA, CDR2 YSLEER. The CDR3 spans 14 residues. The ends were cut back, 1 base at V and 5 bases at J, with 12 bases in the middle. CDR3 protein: CASSQGTTVDEQYF. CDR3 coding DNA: TGCGCCAGCAGCCAAGGTACCACAGTAGACGAGCAGTACTTC.

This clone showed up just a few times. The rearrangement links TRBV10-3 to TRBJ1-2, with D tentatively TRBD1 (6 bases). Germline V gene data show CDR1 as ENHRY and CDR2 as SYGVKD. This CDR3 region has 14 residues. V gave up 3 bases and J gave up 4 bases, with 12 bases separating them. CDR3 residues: CAISESGQAYGYTF. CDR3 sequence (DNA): TGTGCCATCAGTGAATCGGGACAAGCCTATGGCTACACCTTC.

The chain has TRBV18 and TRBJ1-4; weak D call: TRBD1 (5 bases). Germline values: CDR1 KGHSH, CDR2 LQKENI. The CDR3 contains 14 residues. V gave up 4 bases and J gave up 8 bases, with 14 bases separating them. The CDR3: CASSRGAKDEKLFF. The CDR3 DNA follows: TGTGCCAGCTCACGGGGCGCCAAGGACGAAAAACTGTTTTTT.

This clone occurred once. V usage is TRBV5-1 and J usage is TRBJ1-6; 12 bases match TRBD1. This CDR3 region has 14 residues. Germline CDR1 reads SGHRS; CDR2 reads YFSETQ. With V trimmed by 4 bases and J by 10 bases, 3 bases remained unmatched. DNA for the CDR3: TGCGCCAGCAGCCTCGGGACAGGGGGCTCACCCCTCCACTTT. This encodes CASSLGTGGSPLHF.

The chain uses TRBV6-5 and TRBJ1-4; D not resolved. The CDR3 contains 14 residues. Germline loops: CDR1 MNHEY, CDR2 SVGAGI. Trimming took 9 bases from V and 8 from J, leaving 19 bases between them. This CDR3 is CASEPPGGGEKLFF. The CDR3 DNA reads TGTGCCAGTGAGCCGCCGGGCGGAGGGGAAAAACTGTTTTTT.

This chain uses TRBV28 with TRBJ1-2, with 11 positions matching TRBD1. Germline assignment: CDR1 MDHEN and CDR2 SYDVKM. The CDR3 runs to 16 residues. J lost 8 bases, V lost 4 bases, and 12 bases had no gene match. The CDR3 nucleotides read TGTGCCAGCAGTTCGGGCTCGGGACAGGGGGGGAGAGGCTACACCTTC. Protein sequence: CASSSGSGQGGRGYTF.

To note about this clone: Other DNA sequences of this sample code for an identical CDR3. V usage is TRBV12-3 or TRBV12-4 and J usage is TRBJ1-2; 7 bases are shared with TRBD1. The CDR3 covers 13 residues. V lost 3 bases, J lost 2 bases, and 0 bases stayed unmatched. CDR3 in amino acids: CASSLTGNYGYTF. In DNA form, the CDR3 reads TGTGCCAGCAGTTTGACAGGGAACTATGGCTACACCTTC.

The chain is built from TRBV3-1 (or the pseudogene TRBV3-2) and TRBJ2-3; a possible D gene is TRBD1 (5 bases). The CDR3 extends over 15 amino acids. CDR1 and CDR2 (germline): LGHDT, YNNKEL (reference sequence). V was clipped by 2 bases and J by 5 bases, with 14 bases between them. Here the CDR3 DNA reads TGTGCCAGCAGCCAATTCGCAGGGTTCGGAGATACGCAGTATTTT. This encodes CASSQFAGFGDTQYF.

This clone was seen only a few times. The CDR3 region has the DNA TGTGCCAGCTCACCACGACAGACAGATGGCTACACCTTC. This encodes CASSPRQTDGYTF. The chain is built from TRBV18 and TRBJ1-2; weak D call: TRBD1 (5 bases). This CDR3 is 13 amino acids long. V was trimmed by 1 base and J by 6 bases, leaving 9 bases between them. Germline V gene data show CDR1 as KGHSH and CDR2 as LQKENI.

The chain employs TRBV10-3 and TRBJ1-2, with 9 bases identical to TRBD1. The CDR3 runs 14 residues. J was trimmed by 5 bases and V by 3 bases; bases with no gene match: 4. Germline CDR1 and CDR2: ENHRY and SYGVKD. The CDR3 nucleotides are TGTGCCATCAGTGAAGTGACAGGGGGGTATGGCTACACCTTC. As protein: CAISEVTGGYGYTF.

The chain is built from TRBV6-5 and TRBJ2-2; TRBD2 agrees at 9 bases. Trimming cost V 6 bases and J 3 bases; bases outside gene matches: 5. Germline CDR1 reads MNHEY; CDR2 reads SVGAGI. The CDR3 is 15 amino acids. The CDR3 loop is CASSRSGGDTGELFF. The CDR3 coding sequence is TGTGCCAGCAGCCGTAGCGGGGGCGACACCGGGGAGCTGTTTTTT.

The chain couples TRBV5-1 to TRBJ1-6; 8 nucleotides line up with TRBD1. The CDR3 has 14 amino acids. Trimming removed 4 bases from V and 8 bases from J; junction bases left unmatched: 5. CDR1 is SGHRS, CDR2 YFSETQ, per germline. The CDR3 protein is CASSATGEDSPLHF. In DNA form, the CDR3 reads TGCGCCAGCAGCGCGACAGGGGAGGATTCACCCCTCCACTTT.

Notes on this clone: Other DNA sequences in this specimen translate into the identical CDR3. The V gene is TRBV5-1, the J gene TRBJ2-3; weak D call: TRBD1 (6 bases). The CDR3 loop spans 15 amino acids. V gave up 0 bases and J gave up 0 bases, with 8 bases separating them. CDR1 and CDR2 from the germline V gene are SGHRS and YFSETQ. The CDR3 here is CASSLGGQSTDTQYF. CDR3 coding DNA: TGCGCCAGCAGCTTGGGGGGGCAAAGCACAGATACGCAGTATTTT.

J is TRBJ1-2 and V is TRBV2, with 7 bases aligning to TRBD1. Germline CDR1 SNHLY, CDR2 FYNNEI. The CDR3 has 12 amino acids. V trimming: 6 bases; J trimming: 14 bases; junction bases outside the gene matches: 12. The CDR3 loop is CASRDSPGGKTF. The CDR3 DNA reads TGTGCCAGCAGAGATTCGCCAGGGGGGAAGACCTTC.

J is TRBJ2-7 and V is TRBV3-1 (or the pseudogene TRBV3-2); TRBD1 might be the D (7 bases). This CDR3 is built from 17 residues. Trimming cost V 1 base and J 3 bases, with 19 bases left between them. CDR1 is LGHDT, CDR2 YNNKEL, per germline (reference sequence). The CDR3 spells CASSQAGGRGGGYEQYF. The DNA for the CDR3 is TGTGCCAGCAGCCAAGCAGGGGGAAGGGGAGGTGGCTACGAGCAGTACTTC.

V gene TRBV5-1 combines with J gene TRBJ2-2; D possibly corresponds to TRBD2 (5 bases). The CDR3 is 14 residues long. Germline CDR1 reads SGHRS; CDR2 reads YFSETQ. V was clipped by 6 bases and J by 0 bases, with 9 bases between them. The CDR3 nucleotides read TGCGCCAGCATCGAGGGCACGAACACCGGGGAGCTGTTTTTT. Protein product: CASIEGTNTGELFF. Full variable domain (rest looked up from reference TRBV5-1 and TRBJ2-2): KAGVTQTPRYLIKTRGQQVTLSCSPISGHRSVSWYQQTPGQGLQFLFEYFSETQRNKGNFPGRFSGRQFSNSRSEMNVSTLELGDSALYLCASIEGTNTGELFFGEGSRLTVL.

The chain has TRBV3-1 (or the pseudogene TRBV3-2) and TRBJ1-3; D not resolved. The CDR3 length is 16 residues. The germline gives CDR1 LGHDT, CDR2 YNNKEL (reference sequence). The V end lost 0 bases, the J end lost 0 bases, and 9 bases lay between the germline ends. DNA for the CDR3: TGTGCCAGCAGCCAAGAGAAGGGAGGCTCTGGAAACACCATATATTTT. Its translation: CASSQEKGGSGNTIYF.